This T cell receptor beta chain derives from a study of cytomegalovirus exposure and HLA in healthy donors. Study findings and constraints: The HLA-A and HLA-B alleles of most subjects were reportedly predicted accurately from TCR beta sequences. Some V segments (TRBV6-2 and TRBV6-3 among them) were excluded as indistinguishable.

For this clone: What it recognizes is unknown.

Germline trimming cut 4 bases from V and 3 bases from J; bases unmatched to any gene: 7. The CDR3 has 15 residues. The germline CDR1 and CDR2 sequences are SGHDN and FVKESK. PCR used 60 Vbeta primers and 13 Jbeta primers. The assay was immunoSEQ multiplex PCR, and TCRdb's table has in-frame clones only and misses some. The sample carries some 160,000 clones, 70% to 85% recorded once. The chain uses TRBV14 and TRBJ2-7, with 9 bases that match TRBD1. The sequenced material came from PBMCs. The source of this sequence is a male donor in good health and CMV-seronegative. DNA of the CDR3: TGTGCCAGCAGCCTCACACCGGGACAGGGCTACGAGCAGTACTTC. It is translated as CASSLTPGQGYEQYF.